This record covers a single T cell receptor beta chain. Its target is not known. PCR primers comprised 60 Vbeta and 13 Jbeta primers. Clones were sequenced by immunoSEQ multiplex PCR, and TCRdb holds only the in-frame ones, with some missing. The top ten hold roughly 3% of the sample, which has about 96,000 clones, approximately 72% seen once. These data originate in a study of cytomegalovirus exposure and HLA in healthy donors. General study points: With DRB1 most and HLA-C fewest, TCR association rates differed between HLA loci in a later analysis.

Sequenced material: PBMCs. This clonotype was sampled from a female donor in good health and CMV-seropositive.

Here the CDR3 reads CASSRDRGNTEAFF. The CDR3 DNA sequence: TGTGCCAGCAGCAGGGACAGGGGGAACACTGAAGCTTTCTTT. This chain joins TRBV25-1 and TRBJ1-1; TRBD1 agrees at 10 bases. The CDR3 runs 14 residues. The ends lost 6 bases at V and 1 base at J; junction bases unmatched: 2. Germline lookup yields CDR1 MGHDK and CDR2 SYGVNS. Variable domain in full (rest from reference TRBV25-1 and TRBJ1-1): EADIYQTPRYLVIGTGKKITLECSQTMGHDKMYWYQQDPGMELHLIHYSYGVNSTEKGDLSSESTVSRIRTEHFPLTLESARPSHTSQYLCASSRDRGNTEAFFGQGTRLTVV.